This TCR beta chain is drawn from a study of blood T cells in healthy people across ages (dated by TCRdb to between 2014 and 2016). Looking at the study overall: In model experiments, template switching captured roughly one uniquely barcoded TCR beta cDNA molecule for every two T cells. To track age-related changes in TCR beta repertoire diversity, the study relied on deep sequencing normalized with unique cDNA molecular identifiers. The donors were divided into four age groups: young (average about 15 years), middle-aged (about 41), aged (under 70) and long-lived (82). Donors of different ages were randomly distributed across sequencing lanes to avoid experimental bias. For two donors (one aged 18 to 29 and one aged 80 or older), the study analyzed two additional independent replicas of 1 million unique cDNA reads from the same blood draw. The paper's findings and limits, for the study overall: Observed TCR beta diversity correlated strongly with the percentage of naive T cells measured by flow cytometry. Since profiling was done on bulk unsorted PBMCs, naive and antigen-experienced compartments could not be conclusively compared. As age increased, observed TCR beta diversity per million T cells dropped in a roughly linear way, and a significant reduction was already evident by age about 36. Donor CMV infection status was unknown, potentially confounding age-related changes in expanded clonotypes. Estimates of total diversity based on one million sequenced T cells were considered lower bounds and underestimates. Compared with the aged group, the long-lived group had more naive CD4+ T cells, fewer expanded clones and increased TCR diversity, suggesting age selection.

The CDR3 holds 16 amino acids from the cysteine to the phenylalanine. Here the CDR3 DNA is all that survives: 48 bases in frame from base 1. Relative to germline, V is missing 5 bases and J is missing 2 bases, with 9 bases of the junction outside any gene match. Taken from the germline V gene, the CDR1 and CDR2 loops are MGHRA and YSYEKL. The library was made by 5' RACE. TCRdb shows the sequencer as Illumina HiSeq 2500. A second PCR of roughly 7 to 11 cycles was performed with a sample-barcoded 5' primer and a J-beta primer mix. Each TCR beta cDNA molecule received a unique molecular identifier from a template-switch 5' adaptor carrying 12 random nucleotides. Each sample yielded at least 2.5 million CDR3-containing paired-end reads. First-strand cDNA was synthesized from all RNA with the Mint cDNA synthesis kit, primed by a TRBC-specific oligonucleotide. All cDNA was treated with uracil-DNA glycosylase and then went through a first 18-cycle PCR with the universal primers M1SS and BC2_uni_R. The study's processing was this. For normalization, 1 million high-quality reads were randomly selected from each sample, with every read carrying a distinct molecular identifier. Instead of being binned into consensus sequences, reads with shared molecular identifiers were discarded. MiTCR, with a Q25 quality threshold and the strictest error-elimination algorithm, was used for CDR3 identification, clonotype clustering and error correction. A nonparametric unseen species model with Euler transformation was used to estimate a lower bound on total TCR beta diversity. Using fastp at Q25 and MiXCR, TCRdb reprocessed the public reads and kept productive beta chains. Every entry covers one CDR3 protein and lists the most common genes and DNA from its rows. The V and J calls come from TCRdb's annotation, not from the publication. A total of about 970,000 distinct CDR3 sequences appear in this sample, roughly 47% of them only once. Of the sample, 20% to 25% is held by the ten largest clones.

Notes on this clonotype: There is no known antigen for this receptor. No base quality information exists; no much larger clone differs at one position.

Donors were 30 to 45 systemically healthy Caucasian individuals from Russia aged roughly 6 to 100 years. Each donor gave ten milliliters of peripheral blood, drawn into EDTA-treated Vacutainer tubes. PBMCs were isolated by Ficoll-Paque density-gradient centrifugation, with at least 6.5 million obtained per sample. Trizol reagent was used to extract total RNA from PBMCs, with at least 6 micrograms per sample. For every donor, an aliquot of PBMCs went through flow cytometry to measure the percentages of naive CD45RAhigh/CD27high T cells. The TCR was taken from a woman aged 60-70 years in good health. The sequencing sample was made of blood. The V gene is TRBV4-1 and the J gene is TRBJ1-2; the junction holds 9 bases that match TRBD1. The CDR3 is CASSSPKGQGNYGYTF. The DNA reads TGCGCCAGCAGCTCACCTAAAGGACAGGGGAACTATGGCTACACCTTC.